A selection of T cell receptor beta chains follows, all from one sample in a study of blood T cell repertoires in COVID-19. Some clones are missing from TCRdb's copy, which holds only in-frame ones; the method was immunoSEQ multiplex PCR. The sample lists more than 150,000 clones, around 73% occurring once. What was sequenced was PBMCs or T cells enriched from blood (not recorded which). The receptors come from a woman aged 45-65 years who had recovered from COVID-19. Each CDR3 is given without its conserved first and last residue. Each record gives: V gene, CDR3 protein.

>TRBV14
ASSQDRFGTSLAGLYEQY
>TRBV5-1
ASSGQIDRAF
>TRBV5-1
ASTLSGSRDTDTQY
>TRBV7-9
ASSLETSGRADEQF
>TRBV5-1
ASSLGQWPATDTQY
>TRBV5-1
ASTQGATNEKLF
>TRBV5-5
ASSLATGVGNEQY
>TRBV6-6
ASSYSAQIYGYT
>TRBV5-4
ASSLETSAVHYGYT
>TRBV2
ASSAILQETQY
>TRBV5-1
ASSSGTGDTGELF
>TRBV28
ASSLGTVGGYT
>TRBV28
ASRSGTRGNQPQH
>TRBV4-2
ASSQGTKAGSYGYT
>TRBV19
ASSRSGPGTQY
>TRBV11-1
ASSLGASYSTDTQY
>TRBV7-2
ASSLVAGGLNSYEQY
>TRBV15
ATSRVAGEPGELF
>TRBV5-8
ASSPPRNNNEQF
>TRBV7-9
ASSLGGGSSGNTIY
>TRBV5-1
ASTLELNAGGYT
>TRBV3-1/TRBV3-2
ASSPRSEAEANSPLH
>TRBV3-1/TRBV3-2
ASSHREGHNEQF
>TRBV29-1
SVNLGSSGANVLT
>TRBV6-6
ASRQDRDQPQH
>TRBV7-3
ASSLAGTVEQY
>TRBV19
ASSMWAGEMETQY
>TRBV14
ASSPYRLTEAF
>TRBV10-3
ATQQGSRSEQY
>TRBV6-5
ASRLGGGVEEKLF
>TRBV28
ASSLWDRAAKNIQY
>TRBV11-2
ASSFEQDGTYEQY
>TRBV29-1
SVQGSLNTEAF
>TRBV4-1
ASSQEGGYSNQPQH
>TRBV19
ASSSTGTGSGGISKNIQY
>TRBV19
ASRRDLVNTEAF
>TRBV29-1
SARSEIYNTQY
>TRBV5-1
ASSSQAGGFETQY
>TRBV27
ASSLYKVQGAGYSPLH
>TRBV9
ASSVGAGKSYEQY
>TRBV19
ASTGGLWDQPQH
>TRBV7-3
ASSRAGGQVNEQF
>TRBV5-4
ASSPPLAGAFETQY
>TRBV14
ASSPYSARVGGELF
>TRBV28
ASSPPGSLQETQY